This TCR beta chain was identified in a study of blood T cell repertoires in COVID-19. Overall study: The origin of the acute and convalescent COVID-19 samples was the United States, Italy and Spain.

CDR1 is MDHEN, CDR2 SYDVKM, per germline. The V segment lost 4 bases and the J segment 2 bases; nucleotides outside the gene matches: 5. The length of the CDR3 is 14 residues. Measured with immunoSEQ multiplex PCR; TCRdb has only the in-frame clones, and not every one. The profile shows tens of thousands of clones, 90% of them singletons. The rearrangement uses TRBV28 and TRBJ2-7, with TRBD1 matching over 7 bases. The sequence came from a man aged 50-60 years with COVID-19, enrolled during active disease. Source material: peripheral blood. Here the CDR3 DNA reads TGTGCCAGCAGTTCTCCGGGACAGACCTACGAGCAGTACTTC. It is translated as CASSSPGQTYEQYF.